This entry lists 10 T cell receptor beta chains sequenced from one sample in a study of T cell clusters in autoimmune cytopenias. TRB was amplified from roughly 270 ng of peripheral blood genomic DNA per sample. Multiplex touch-down PCR amplified TRB using TRB-A and TRB-B pools in one tube. From its re-call of the multiplex PCR reads, TCRdb lists each CDR3 protein once, without DNA. The repertoire shows about 8,100 distinct CDR3 sequences; the top ten hold under 6.5%. The specimen sequenced was peripheral blood. The receptors here all came from a human donor with an autoimmune cytopenia or autoimmune hepatitis (not recorded which).

This rearrangement joins TRBV5-1 to TRBJ1-4; the TRBD1 assignment by TCRdb is unverifiable without DNA. The CDR3 consists of 14 residues. Germline V gene lookup returns CDR1 SGHRS and CDR2 YFSETQ. The CDR3 protein is CASSPGGLNDKLFF.

This sequence joins TRBV18 and TRBJ2-5. Germline CDR1 and CDR2: KGHSH and LQKENI. This CDR3 is built from 13 residues. CDR3 region: CASFTRATETQYF. The entire variable domain, with the rest obtained from reference TRBV18 and TRBJ2-5, is as follows: NAGVMQNPRHLVRRRGQEARLRCSPMKGHSHVYWYRQLPEEGLKFMVYLQKENIIDESGMPKERFSAEFPKEGPSILRIQQVVRGDSAAYFCASFTRATETQYFGPGTRLLVL.

Considering frequency, this clonotype is medium-sized. The genes are TRBV12-3 or TRBV12-4 and TRBJ2-7; TCRdb returns TRBD1, unconfirmable since there is no DNA. This CDR3 comprises 15 residues. CDR3 loop: CASSGGQGVLDEQYF.

This chain joins TRBV6-6 and TRBJ2-3; the TCRdb call, TRBD2, lacks DNA for checking. This CDR3 has 17 amino acids. Germline CDR1 and CDR2: MNHNY and SVGAGI (reference sequence). CDR3 loop: CASSPYRTSGSTDTQYF.

According to its frequency, this clonotype is medium-sized. The V call is TRBV6-5, the J call TRBJ2-5; as DNA is missing, the TRBD2 call by TCRdb cannot be tested. CDR3 length: 14 residues. Per the germline V gene, CDR1 is MNHEY and CDR2 is SVGAGI. This CDR3 is CASRLLAMRETQYF.

The chain carries TRBV11-2 and TRBJ2-3. The germline CDR1 and CDR2 sequences are SGHAT and FQNNGV. This CDR3 is 15 amino acids long. CDR3 protein: CASSLVRTSTDTQYF.

This clonotype is identified as medium-sized (0.01 to 0.1%) from frequency. This chain joins TRBV19 and TRBJ1-2; lacking DNA, the TRBD1 call made by TCRdb goes unchecked. The CDR3 spans 14 residues. Germline V gives CDR1 LNHDA, CDR2 SQIVND (reference sequence). This CDR3 reads CASSLGAGPYGYTF.

This clonotype shows up as medium-sized by frequency. The chain carries TRBV12-3 or TRBV12-4 and TRBJ2-1; TCRdb reports TRBD1, a call that lacks DNA to check it against. CDR3 length: 14 residues. The CDR3 region is CASRSRDRFNEQFF.

By frequency, this clonotype registers medium-sized (0.01 to 0.1%). This sequence joins TRBV19 and TRBJ1-4; without DNA, the TCRdb call of TRBD1 cannot be checked. From germline, CDR1 is LNHDA and CDR2 SQIVND (reference sequence). The CDR3 extends over 15 amino acids. The CDR3 reads CASHSLDRQNEKLFF.

The chain couples TRBV5-1 to TRBJ2-3; TCRdb selects TRBD2, and the lack of DNA leaves this call unchecked. CDR1 and CDR2 (germline): SGHRS, YFSETQ. The CDR3 is 16 amino acids. The CDR3 protein is CASSLGLAGGTDTQYF.